This TCR beta chain was observed in a study of blood T cell repertoires in COVID-19. Study as a whole: COVID-19 samples, acute and convalescent, were from the United States, Italy and Spain.

This CDR3 contains 14 residues. The ends were cut back, 2 bases at V and 3 bases at J, with 10 bases in the middle. Germline V gene lookup returns CDR1 SNHLY and CDR2 FYNNEI. Method: immunoSEQ multiplex PCR; TCRdb's copy keeps in-frame clones and lacks some. The table records about 310,000 clones, 87% of them present only once. The chain is built from TRBV2 and TRBJ1-1, with D unclear. The TCR sequence derives from a man aged 50 to 59 with active or convalescent COVID-19. Sample: peripheral blood. This CDR3 reads CASSERGGYTEAFF. In DNA, the CDR3 is TGTGCCAGCAGTGAACGGGGAGGGTACACTGAAGCTTTCTTT.